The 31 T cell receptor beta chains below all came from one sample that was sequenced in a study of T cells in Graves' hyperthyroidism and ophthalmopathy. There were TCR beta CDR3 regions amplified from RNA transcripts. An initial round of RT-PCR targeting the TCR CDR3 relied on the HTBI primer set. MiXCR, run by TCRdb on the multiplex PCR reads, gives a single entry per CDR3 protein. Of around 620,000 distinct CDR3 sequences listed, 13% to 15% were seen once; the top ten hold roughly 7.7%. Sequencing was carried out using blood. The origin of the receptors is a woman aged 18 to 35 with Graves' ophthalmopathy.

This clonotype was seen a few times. Here the CDR3 reads CASSVVGRQAHEQFF. The DNA of the CDR3 is TGTGCCAGCAGCGTAGTAGGTCGACAGGCCCATGAGCAGTTCTTC. The V and J genes are TRBV9 and TRBJ2-1; maybe TRBD1 (6 bases). With 0 bases removed from V and 8 bases from J, the gap between germline ends came to 15 bases. Germline loops: CDR1 SGDLS, CDR2 YYNGEE. CDR3 size: 15 residues.

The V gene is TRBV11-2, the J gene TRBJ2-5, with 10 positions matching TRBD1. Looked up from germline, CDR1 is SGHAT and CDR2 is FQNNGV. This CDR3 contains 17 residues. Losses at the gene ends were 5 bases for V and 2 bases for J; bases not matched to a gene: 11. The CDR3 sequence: CASSLRPGTGVQETQYF. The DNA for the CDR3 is TGTGCCAGCAGCCTACGACCCGGGACAGGGGTGCAAGAGACCCAGTACTTC.

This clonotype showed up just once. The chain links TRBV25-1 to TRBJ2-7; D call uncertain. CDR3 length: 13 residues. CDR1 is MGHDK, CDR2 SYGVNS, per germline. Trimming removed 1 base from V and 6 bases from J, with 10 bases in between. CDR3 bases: TGTGCCAGCAGTGAATCTAGGGCAGGCGAGCAGTACTTC. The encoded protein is CASSESRAGEQYF.

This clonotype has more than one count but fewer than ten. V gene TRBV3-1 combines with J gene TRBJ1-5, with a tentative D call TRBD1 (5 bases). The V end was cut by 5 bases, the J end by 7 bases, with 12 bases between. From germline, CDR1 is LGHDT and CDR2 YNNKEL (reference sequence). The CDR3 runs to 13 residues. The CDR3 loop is CASSWGGRQPQHF. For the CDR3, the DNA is TGTGCCAGCAGCTGGGGGGGTAGGCAGCCCCAGCATTTT.

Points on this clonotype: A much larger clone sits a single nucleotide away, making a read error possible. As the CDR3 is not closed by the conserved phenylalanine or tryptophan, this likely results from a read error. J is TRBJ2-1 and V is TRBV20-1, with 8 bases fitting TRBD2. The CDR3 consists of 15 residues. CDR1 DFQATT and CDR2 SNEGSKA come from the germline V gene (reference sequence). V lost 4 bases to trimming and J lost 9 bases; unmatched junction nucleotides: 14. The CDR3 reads CSAKSGLAGKGEQFY. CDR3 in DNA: TGCAGTGCTAAAAGTGGTTTAGCGGGGAAAGGTGAGCAGTTCTAC.

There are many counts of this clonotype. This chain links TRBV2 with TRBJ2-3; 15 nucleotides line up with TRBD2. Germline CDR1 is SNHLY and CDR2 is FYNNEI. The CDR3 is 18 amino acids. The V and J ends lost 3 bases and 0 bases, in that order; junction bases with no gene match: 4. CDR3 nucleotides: TGTGCCAGCAGTGAGGGACTAGCGGGAGGCCTCAGCACAGATACGCAGTATTTT. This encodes CASSEGLAGGLSTDTQYF. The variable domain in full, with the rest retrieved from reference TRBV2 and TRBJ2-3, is EPEVTQTPSHQVTQMGQEVILRCVPISNHLYFYWYRQILGQKVEFLVSFYNNEISEKSEIFDDQFSVERPDGSNFTLKIRSTKLEDSAMYFCASSEGLAGGLSTDTQYFGPGTRLTVL.

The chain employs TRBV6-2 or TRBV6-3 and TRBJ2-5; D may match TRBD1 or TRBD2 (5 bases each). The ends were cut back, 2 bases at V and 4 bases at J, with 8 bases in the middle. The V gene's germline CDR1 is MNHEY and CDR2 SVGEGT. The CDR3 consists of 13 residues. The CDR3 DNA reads TGTGCCAGCAGTTACCGGGGCGTAGAGACCCAGTACTTC. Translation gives CASSYRGVETQYF.

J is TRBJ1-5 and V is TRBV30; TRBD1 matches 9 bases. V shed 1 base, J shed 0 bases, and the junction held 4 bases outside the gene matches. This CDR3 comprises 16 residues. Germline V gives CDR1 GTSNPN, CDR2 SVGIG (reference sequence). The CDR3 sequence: CAWSEDRGYSNQPQHF. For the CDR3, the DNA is TGTGCCTGGAGTGAGGACAGGGGCTATAGCAATCAGCCCCAGCATTTT.

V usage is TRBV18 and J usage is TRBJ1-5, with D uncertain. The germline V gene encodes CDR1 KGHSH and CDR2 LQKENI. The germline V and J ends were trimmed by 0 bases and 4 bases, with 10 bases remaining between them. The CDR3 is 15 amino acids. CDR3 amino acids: CASSPPRAENQPQHF. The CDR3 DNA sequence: TGTGCCAGCTCACCACCGAGGGCGGAAAATCAGCCCCAGCATTTT.

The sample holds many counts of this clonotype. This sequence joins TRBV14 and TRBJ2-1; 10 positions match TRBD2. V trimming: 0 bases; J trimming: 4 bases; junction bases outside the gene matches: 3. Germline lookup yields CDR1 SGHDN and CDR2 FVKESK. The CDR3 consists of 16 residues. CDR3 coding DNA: TGTGCCAGCAGCCAAGACGGTAGCGGGAGGTACAATGAGCAGTTCTTC. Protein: CASSQDGSGRYNEQFF. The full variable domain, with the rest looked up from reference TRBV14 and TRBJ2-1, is EAGVTQFPSHSVIEKGQTVTLRCDPISGHDNLYWYRRVMGKEIKFLLHFVKESKQDESGMPNNRFLAERTGGTYSTLKVQPAELEDSGVYFCASSQDGSGRYNEQFFGPGTRLTVL.

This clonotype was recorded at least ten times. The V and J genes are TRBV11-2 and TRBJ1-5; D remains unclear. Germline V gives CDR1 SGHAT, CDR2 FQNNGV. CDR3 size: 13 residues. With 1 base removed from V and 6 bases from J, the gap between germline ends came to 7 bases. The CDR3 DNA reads TGTGCCAGCAGCTTAGTGGATGGTCAGCCCCAGCATTTT. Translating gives CASSLVDGQPQHF.

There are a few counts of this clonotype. In nucleotides, the CDR3 is TGTGCCAGCAGCTTAGGAGGGGGACCTTTGGACTATGGCTACACCTTC. The encoded protein is CASSLGGGPLDYGYTF. The chain recombines TRBV7-8 with TRBJ1-2; possibly TRBD1 for D (6 bases). V was pared by 1 base and J by 3 bases, with 15 bases between. CDR1 is SGHVS and CDR2 is FQNEAQ in the germline V gene. This CDR3 region has 16 residues.

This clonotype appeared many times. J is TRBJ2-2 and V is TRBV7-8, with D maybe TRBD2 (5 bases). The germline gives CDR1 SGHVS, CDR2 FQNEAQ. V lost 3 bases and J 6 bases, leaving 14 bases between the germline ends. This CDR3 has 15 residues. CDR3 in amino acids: CASSFRLSLPGELFF. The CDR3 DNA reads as TGTGCCAGCAGCTTTCGACTAAGCCTCCCCGGGGAGCTGTTTTTT.

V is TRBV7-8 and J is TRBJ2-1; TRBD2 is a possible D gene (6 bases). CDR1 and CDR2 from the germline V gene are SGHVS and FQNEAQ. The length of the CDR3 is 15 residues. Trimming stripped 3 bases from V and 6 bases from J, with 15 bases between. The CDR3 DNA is TGTGCCAGCAGCTTCGGAGCGGGTACGGGCAATGAGCAGTTCTTC. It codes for CASSFGAGTGNEQFF.

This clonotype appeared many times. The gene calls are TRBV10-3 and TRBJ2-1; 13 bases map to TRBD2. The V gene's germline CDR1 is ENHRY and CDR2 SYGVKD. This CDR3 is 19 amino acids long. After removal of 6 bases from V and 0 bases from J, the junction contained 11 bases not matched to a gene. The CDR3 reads CAIRKVLLAGGSSYNEQFF. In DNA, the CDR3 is TGTGCCATCAGGAAGGTCCTACTAGCGGGAGGGAGCTCCTACAATGAGCAGTTCTTC.

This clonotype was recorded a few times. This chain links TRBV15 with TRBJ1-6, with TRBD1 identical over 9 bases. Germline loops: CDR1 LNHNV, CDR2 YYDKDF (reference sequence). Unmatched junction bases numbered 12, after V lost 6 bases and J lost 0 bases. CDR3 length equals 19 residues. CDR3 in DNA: TGTGCCACCAGTCCCTGGGACAGGGAAGTAAGCTCCTATAATTCACCCCTCCACTTT. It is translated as CATSPWDREVSSYNSPLHF.

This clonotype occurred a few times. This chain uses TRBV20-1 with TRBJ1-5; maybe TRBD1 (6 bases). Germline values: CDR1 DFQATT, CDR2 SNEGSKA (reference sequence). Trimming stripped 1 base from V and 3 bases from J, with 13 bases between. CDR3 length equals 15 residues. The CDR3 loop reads CSARALQGINQPQHF. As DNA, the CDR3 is TGCAGTGCTAGAGCCTTACAGGGTATCAATCAGCCCCAGCATTTT.

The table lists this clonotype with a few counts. The CDR3 sequence is CASSPPAPGGTGELFF. DNA for the CDR3: TGTGCCAGCTCACCGCCCGCACCGGGAGGAACCGGGGAGCTGTTTTTT. This chain connects TRBV18 to TRBJ2-2; 7 bases align to TRBD2. V shed 3 bases and J 5 bases; nucleotides not matched to a gene: 9. Germline lookup yields CDR1 KGHSH and CDR2 LQKENI. The CDR3 spans 16 residues.

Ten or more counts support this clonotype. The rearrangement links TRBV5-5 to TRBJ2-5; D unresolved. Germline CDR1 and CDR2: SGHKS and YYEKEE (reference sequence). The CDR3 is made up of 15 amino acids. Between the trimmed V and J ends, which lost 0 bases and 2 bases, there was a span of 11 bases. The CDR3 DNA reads TGTGCCAGCAGCTTGGAAGGTGGCAGACAAGAGACCCAGTACTTC. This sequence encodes CASSLEGGRQETQYF.

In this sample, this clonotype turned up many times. As DNA, the CDR3 is TGTGCCAGCAGTGGCAGGAATAGCAATCAGCCCCAGCATTTT. It yields the protein CASSGRNSNQPQHF. V is TRBV2 and J is TRBJ1-5; D is ambiguous. V lost 4 bases and J 0 bases, leaving 7 bases between the germline ends. The CDR3 extends over 14 amino acids. Germline V gene data show CDR1 as SNHLY and CDR2 as FYNNEI. Together with reference TRBV2 and TRBJ1-5, the CDR3 gives the full variable domain: EPEVTQTPSHQVTQMGQEVILRCVPISNHLYFYWYRQILGQKVEFLVSFYNNEISEKSEIFDDQFSVERPDGSNFTLKIRSTKLEDSAMYFCASSGRNSNQPQHFGDGTRLSIL.

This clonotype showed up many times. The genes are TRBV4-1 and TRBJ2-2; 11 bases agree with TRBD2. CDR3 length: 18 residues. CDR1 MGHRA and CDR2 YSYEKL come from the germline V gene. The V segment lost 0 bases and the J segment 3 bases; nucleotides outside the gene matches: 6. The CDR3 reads CASSQDRGTSGHTGELFF. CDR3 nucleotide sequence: TGCGCCAGCAGCCAAGATAGGGGGACTAGCGGCCACACCGGGGAGCTGTTTTTT.

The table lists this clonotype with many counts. CDR3 residues: CASSIIAGGVGEQYF. CDR3 nucleotides: TGTGCCAGCAGTATTATAGCGGGGGGGGTCGGGGAGCAGTACTTC. The chain carries TRBV6-1 and TRBJ2-7; 11 nucleotides match TRBD2. The CDR3 has 15 amino acids. Germline values: CDR1 MNHNS, CDR2 SASEGT. Trimming cost V 5 bases and J 7 bases; bases outside gene matches: 10.

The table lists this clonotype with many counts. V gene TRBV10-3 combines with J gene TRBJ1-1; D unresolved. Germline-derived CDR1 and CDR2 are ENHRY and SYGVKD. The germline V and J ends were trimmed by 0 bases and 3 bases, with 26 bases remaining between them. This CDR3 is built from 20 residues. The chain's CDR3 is CAISESRGLRAEVGDTEAFF. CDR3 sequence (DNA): TGTGCCATCAGTGAGTCGAGAGGACTTAGGGCGGAGGTTGGGGACACTGAAGCTTTCTTT.

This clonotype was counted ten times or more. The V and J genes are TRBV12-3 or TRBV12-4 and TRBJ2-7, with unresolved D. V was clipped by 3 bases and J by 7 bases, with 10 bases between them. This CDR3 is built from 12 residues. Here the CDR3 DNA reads TGTGCCAGCAGTTTTTCTAGAAATGAGCAGTACTTC. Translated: CASSFSRNEQYF.

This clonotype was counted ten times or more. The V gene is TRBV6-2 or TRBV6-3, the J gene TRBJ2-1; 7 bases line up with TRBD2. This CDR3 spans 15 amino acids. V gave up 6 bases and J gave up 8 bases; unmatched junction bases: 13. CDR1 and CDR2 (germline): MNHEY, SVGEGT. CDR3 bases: TGTGCCAGCAGCCCCGGACTAGGACCACATGATGAGCAGTTCTTC. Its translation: CASSPGLGPHDEQFF.

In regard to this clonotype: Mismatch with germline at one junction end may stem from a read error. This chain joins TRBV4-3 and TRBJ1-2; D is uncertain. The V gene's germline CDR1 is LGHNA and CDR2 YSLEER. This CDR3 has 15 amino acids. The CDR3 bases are TGCGCCAGCCGGGCCGGGAGTTCAGATTACTATGGTTACACCTTC. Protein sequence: CASRAGSSDYYGYTF.

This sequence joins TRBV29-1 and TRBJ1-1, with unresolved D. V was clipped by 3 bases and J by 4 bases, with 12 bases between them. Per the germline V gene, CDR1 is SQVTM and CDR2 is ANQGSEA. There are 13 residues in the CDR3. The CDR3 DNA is TGCAGCGTTGAGGTGATAAGGTTCACTGAAGCTTTCTTT. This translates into CSVEVIRFTEAFF.

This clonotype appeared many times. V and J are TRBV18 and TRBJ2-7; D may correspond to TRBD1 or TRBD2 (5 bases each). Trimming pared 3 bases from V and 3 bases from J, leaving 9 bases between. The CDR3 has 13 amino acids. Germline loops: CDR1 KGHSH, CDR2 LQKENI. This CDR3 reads CASSPGTIYEQYF. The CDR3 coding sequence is TGTGCCAGCTCACCCGGGACCATCTACGAGCAGTACTTC.

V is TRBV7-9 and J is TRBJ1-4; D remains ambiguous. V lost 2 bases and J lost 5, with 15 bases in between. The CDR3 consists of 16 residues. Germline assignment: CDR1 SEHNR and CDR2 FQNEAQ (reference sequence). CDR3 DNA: TGTGCCAGCAGCTTACAGTTTGGCGAGTTCAATGAAAAACTGTTTTTT. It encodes CASSLQFGEFNEKLFF.

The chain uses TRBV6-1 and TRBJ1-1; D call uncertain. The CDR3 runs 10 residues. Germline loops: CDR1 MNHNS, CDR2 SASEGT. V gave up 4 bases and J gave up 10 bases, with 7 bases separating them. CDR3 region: CASSAVPAFF. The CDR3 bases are TGTGCCAGCAGTGCAGTTCCAGCTTTCTTT.

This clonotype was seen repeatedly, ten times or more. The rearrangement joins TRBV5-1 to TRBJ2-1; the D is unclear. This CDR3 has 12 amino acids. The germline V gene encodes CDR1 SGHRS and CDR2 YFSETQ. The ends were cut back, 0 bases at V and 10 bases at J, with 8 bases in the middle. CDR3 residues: CASSLDLGEQFF. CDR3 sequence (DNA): TGCGCCAGCAGCTTGGACCTAGGCGAGCAGTTCTTC.